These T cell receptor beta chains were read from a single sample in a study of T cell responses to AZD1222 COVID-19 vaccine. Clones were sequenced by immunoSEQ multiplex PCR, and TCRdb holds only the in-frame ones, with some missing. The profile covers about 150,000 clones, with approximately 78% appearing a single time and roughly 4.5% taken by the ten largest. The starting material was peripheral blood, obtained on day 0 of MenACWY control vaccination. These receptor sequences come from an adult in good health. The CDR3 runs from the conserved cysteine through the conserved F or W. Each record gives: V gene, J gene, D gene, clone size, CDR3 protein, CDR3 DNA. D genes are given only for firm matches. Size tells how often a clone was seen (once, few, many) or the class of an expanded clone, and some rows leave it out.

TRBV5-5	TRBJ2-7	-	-	CASSLELYEQYF	TGTGCCAGCAGCTTGGAGTTGTACGAGCAGTACTTC
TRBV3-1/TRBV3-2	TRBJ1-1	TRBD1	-	CASSPRGLGAFF	TGTGCCAGCAGCCCCAGGGGGCTGGGAGCTTTCTTT
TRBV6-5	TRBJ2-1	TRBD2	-	CASSYRAGGIYNEQFF	TGTGCCAGCAGTTACCGGGCGGGGGGCATCTACAATGAGCAGTTCTTC
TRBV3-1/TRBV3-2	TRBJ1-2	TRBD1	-	CASNGQGALGYGYTF	TGTGCCAGCAACGGACAGGGGGCCTTAGGCTATGGCTACACCTTC
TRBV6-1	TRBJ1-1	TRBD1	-	CASSEATGGGRLDTEAFF	TGTGCCAGCAGTGAAGCGACAGGGGGCGGGAGGTTGGACACTGAAGCTTTCTTT
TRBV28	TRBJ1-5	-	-	CASSPARGNQPQHF	TGTGCCAGCAGCCCCGCCAGAGGGAATCAGCCCCAGCATTTT
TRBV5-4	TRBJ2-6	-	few	CASSFGGTGANVLTF	TGTGCCAGCAGCTTTGGGGGGACGGGGGCCAACGTCCTGACTTTC
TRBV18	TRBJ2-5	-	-	CASRLDSLGKETQYF	TGTGCCAGCCGTCTGGACAGCCTGGGGAAAGAGACCCAGTACTTC
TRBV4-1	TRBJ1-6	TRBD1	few	CASSQDRGNSPLHF	TGCGCCAGCAGCCAGGACAGGGGTAATTCACCCCTCCACTTT
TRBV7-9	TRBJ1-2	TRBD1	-	CASSLGDRGLGYGYTF	TGTGCCAGCAGCTTAGGGGACAGGGGGCTTGGCTATGGCTACACCTTC
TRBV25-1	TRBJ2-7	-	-	CASSEWAYEQYF	TGTGCCAGCAGTGAATGGGCCTACGAGCAGTACTTC
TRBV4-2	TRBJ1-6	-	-	CASSRADRAYSYNSPLHF	TGTGCCAGCAGCCGAGCCGACCGAGCCTACTCCTATAATTCACCCCTCCACTTT
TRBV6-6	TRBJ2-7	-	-	CASKEGGVDEQYF	TGTGCCAGCAAGGAGGGGGGTGTGGACGAGCAGTACTTC
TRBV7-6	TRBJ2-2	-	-	CVSSLEGSLRNTGELFF	TGTGTCAGCAGCTTAGAGGGGTCTTTAAGGAACACCGGGGAGCTGTTTTTT
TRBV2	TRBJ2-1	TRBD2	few	CAGSTSGYNEQFF	TGTGCCGGATCGACTAGCGGCTACAATGAGCAGTTCTTC
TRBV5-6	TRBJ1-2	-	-	CASSLVFYGYTF	TGTGCCAGCAGCTTAGTTTTCTATGGCTACACCTTC
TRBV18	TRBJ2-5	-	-	CASSRLGGRETQYF	TGTGCCAGCTCACGGCTCGGGGGCCGGGAGACCCAGTACTTC
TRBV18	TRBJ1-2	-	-	CASSPQTGSDGYTF	TGTGCCAGCTCACCACAGACAGGTTCGGATGGCTACACCTTC
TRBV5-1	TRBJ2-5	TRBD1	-	CASSLAGGETQYF	TGCGCCAGCAGCTTGGCAGGGGGAGAGACCCAGTACTTC
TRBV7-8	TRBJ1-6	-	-	CASSSPRRRSSYNSPLHF	TGTGCCAGCAGCTCCCCCCGACGGAGGAGCTCCTATAATTCACCCCTCCACTTT
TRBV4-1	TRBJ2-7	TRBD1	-	CASSLIHLSGGAYEQYF	TGCGCCAGCAGCCTAATCCACTTGTCAGGGGGAGCCTACGAGCAGTACTTC
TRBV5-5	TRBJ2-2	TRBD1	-	CASSFGTVNTGELFF	TGTGCCAGCAGCTTCGGGACAGTTAACACCGGGGAGCTGTTTTTT
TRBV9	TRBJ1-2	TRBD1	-	CASRGDRGYNYGYTF	TGTGCCAGCAGGGGCGACAGGGGATATAACTATGGCTACACCTTC
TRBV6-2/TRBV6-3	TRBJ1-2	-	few	CASSYALKEYYGYTF	TGTGCCAGCAGTTATGCGTTGAAAGAATACTATGGCTACACCTTC
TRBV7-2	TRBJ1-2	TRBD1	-	CASSLQSGTGYGYTF	TGTGCCAGCAGCTTACAGTCCGGGACAGGCTATGGCTACACCTTC
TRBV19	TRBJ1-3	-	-	CASRQLGSGNTIYF	TGTGCCTCCCGCCAATTGGGATCTGGAAACACCATATATTTT
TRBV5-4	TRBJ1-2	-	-	CASSSGTDYGYTF	TGTGCCAGCAGCTCCGGGACGGATTATGGCTACACCTTC